This record covers a single T cell receptor beta chain. The target antigen is unknown. This sample stems from a study of cytomegalovirus exposure and HLA in healthy donors. Overall study results and limits: In the analysis, some V segments, TRBV6-2 and TRBV6-3 included, were excluded as indistinguishable. Sequencing probably produced one cluster of sequence variants that were highly shared.

The V and J ends lost 3 bases and 4 bases respectively, with 16 bases between them. The V gene's germline CDR1 is MNHEY and CDR2 SVGAGI. The CDR3 is 15 residues long. Primers for the PCR totalled 60 Vbeta and 13 Jbeta. The table came from immunoSEQ multiplex PCR; TCRdb's copy has only in-frame clones and leaves some out. The sample has 90,000 to 150,000 clones; less than 80% are singletons. This rearrangement joins TRBV6-5 to TRBJ2-7; D possibly corresponds to TRBD1 (5 bases). The specimen was PBMCs. This clonotype was sampled from a woman between 45 and 60 years old in good health and CMV-seropositive. The CDR3 sequence: CASSYGQGGWYEQYF. The CDR3 region has the DNA TGTGCCAGCAGTTATGGGCAGGGCGGTTGGTACGAGCAGTACTTC.